A single sample is the source of the 29 T cell receptor beta chains below, sequenced in a study of blood T cell repertoires in COVID-19. Profiling relied on immunoSEQ multiplex PCR, and the TCRdb table lists in-frame clones only, not all of them. The table lists roughly 180,000 clones, about four fifths of them singletons. The sequencing sample was made of PBMCs or T cells enriched from blood (not recorded which). The receptors derive from a man aged 45 to 65 who had recovered from COVID-19.

The chain has TRBV10-3 and TRBJ1-6, with TRBD1 matching 10 bases. This CDR3 comprises 15 residues. Germline CDR1 is ENHRY and CDR2 is SYGVKD. V lost 4 bases to trimming and J lost 7 bases; unmatched junction nucleotides: 4. CDR3 DNA sequence: TGTGCCATCAGTGGGCCGGGACAGGGGAATTCACCCCTCCACTTT. Translated: CAISGPGQGNSPLHF.

The V call is TRBV28, the J call TRBJ2-5, with 12 bases aligning to TRBD2. After removal of 5 bases from V and 5 bases from J, the junction contained 3 bases not matched to a gene. CDR3 length equals 14 residues. In germline, CDR1 is MDHEN, CDR2 SYDVKM. Here the CDR3 reads CASSRTSGKETQYF. CDR3 in DNA: TGTGCCAGCAGTCGGACTAGCGGGAAGGAGACCCAGTACTTC.

This clone has a single count. Written as DNA, the CDR3 is TGTGCCACCCGGGGAGAGCTAGCGGGAACAGATACGCAGTATTTT. Encoded protein: CATRGELAGTDTQYF. The chain uses TRBV24-1 and TRBJ2-3; 9 nucleotides agree with TRBD2. This CDR3 contains 15 residues. The V gene end was trimmed by 9 bases and the J gene end by 3 bases; junction bases not matched to a gene: 9. The germline gives CDR1 KGHDR, CDR2 SFDVKD.

This chain uses TRBV7-6 with TRBJ1-5; no firm D call. The length of the CDR3 is 16 residues. The germline CDR1 and CDR2 sequences are SGHVS and FNYEAQ. V was pared by 0 bases and J by 0 bases, with 9 bases between. CDR3: CASSLAHRYSNQPQHF. For the CDR3, the DNA is TGTGCCAGCAGCTTAGCACACCGTTATAGCAATCAGCCCCAGCATTTT.

The chain recombines TRBV7-2 with TRBJ2-7; D perhaps matches TRBD2 (6 bases). CDR1 and CDR2 (germline): SGHTA, FQGNSA. This CDR3 region has 14 residues. Trimming pared 0 bases from V and 2 bases from J, leaving 8 bases between. This CDR3 is CASSLAGGTYEQYF. CDR3 bases: TGTGCCAGCAGCTTAGCGGGAGGAACCTACGAGCAGTACTTC.

The CDR3 sequence is CASSLLNTIYF. As DNA, the CDR3 is TGTGCCAGCAGTTTACTGAACACCATATATTTT. The V and J genes are TRBV12-3 or TRBV12-4 and TRBJ1-3; no firm D call. This CDR3 region has 11 residues. V lost 2 bases and J 7 bases, leaving 3 bases between the germline ends.

The chain uses TRBV5-1 and TRBJ2-2; D is unresolved. This CDR3 comprises 16 residues. Germline values: CDR1 SGHRS, CDR2 YFSETQ. Trimming shortened V by 0 bases and J by 1 base, and 10 bases separated the two germline ends. The CDR3 is CASSLVSQKNTGELFF. The CDR3 DNA reads as TGCGCCAGCAGCTTGGTGTCCCAGAAGAACACCGGGGAGCTGTTTTTT.

The chain combines TRBV24-1 with TRBJ1-2; D is ambiguous. Deletions cut 3 bases from V and 0 bases from J, with 10 bases between. The germline CDR1 and CDR2 sequences are KGHDR and SFDVKD. The CDR3 contains 15 residues. The CDR3 region is CATSDKNRANYGYTF. DNA for the CDR3: TGTGCCACCAGTGATAAAAACCGAGCTAACTATGGCTACACCTTC.

The genes are TRBV12-3 or TRBV12-4 and TRBJ1-2; no clear D. The CDR3 consists of 11 residues. V was clipped by 7 bases and J by 8 bases, with 11 bases between them. The CDR3 bases are TGTGCCAGCATCGGGCGAGGGGGCTACACCTTC. This sequence encodes CASIGRGGYTF.

This chain uses TRBV2 with TRBJ2-7; 9 bases are a match to TRBD2. Germline-derived CDR1 and CDR2 are SNHLY and FYNNEI. The CDR3 loop spans 14 amino acids. V was clipped by 1 base and J by 4 bases; unmatched bases: 2. The CDR3 DNA is TGTGCCAGCAGTGAAGGTAGCGGGGGTTACGAGCAGTACTTC. It codes for CASSEGSGGYEQYF. The variable domain in full, completed from reference TRBV2 and TRBJ2-7, reads EPEVTQTPSHQVTQMGQEVILRCVPISNHLYFYWYRQILGQKVEFLVSFYNNEISEKSEIFDDQFSVERPDGSNFTLKIRSTKLEDSAMYFCASSEGSGGYEQYFGPGTRLTVT.

The rearrangement links TRBV3-1 (or the pseudogene TRBV3-2) to TRBJ1-4; 9 bases are a match to TRBD1. This CDR3 has 15 residues. Per germline, CDR1 LGHDT and CDR2 YNNKEL (reference sequence). Trimming at V came to 3 bases and at J to 8 bases, leaving 7 bases not matched to a gene. The CDR3 coding sequence is TGTGCCAGCAGCCAGGCCGGGACAGGGTACGAAAAACTGTTTTTT. Translating it yields CASSQAGTGYEKLFF.

The chain uses TRBV29-1 and TRBJ1-5; D uncertain. The germline gives CDR1 SQVTM, CDR2 ANQGSEA. The CDR3 consists of 15 residues. The germline V and J ends were trimmed by 4 bases and 2 bases, with 15 bases remaining between them. The CDR3: CSVVPGSTGNQPQHF. In DNA form, the CDR3 reads TGCAGCGTTGTCCCGGGGTCTACCGGCAATCAGCCCCAGCATTTT.

The J gene is TRBJ2-1, the V gene TRBV10-3; D may be TRBD2 (6 bases). The CDR3 contains 15 residues. Trimming left V 2 bases short and J 7 bases short, with 15 bases between. Germline CDR1 reads ENHRY; CDR2 reads SYGVKD. The CDR3 region is CAISEREGGANEQFF. The CDR3 bases are TGTGCCATCAGTGAGAGAGAAGGCGGGGCAAATGAGCAGTTCTTC.

This clone turned up a few times. The V call is TRBV5-8, the J call TRBJ1-1; TRBD1 aligns across 8 bases. Germline CDR1 and CDR2: SGHTS and YDEGEE. V shed 0 bases, J shed 0 bases, and the junction held 1 base outside the gene matches. The CDR3 length is 15 residues. The CDR3 region has the DNA TGTGCCAGCAGCTTGGGGGACAGGATGAACACTGAAGCTTTCTTT. Its translation is CASSLGDRMNTEAFF.

As to this clone: Other DNA sequences in the same sample also yield this CDR3. The chain links TRBV5-1 to TRBJ1-2; 7 bases match TRBD1. The ends lost 0 bases at V and 4 bases at J; junction bases unmatched: 3. Looked up from germline, CDR1 is SGHRS and CDR2 is YFSETQ. The CDR3 is 14 amino acids. The CDR3 DNA is TGCGCCAGCAGCTTGGAGGGGGCCGGCTATGGCTACACCTTC. This gives the protein CASSLEGAGYGYTF.

This sequence joins TRBV11-2 and TRBJ2-7; TRBD1 is a possible D gene (7 bases). Trimming took 5 bases from V and 2 from J, leaving 22 bases between them. The length of the CDR3 is 17 residues. Germline-derived CDR1 and CDR2 are SGHAT and FQNNGV. In DNA, the CDR3 is TGTGCCAGCAGCAAATACCGGGTGGGCAGGGGGGCCTACGAGCAGTACTTC. Its translation: CASSKYRVGRGAYEQYF. The whole variable domain, remainder taken from reference TRBV11-2 and TRBJ2-7, is EAGVAQSPRYKIIEKRQSVAFWCNPISGHATLYWYQQILGQGPKLLIQFQNNGVVDDSQLPKDRFSAERLKGVDSTLKIQPAKLEDSAVYLCASSKYRVGRGAYEQYFGPGTRLTVT.

This clone appeared once. This chain connects TRBV29-1 to TRBJ1-1, with D tentatively TRBD1 (5 bases). Germline assignment: CDR1 SQVTM and CDR2 ANQGSEA. CDR3 length: 12 amino acids. V lost 5 bases, J lost 1 base, and 8 bases lay in between. This CDR3 reads CSVRRANTEAFF. In nucleotides, the CDR3 is TGCAGCGTTCGCAGGGCGAACACTGAAGCTTTCTTT. Using reference TRBV29-1 and TRBJ1-1 for the parts outside the CDR3, the full variable domain is SAVISQKPSRDICQRGTSLTIQCQVDSQVTMMFWYRQQPGQSLTLIATANQGSEATYESGFVIDKFPISRPNLTFSTLTVSNMSPEDSSIYLCSVRRANTEAFFGQGTRLTVV.

The rearrangement links TRBV11-2 to TRBJ1-1; D gene unclear. The CDR3 consists of 13 residues. With 0 bases removed from V and 7 bases from J, the gap between germline ends came to 9 bases. The germline gives CDR1 SGHAT, CDR2 FQNNGV. The CDR3 region has the DNA TGTGCCAGCAGCTTAGATCTTGGCAGTGAAGCTTTCTTT. As protein: CASSLDLGSEAFF.

In DNA, the CDR3 is TGTGCCAGCAGCCTGGCCGGGACAGGGGGCAACGGGCAGTACTTC. It codes for CASSLAGTGGNGQYF. The J gene is TRBJ2-7, the V gene TRBV14; 12 positions agree with TRBD1. J lost 9 bases, V lost 4 bases, and 10 bases had no gene match. The CDR3 totals 15 residues. The germline V gene has CDR1 SGHDN and CDR2 FVKESK.

Here the CDR3 DNA reads TGTGCCAGCAGCACCAATGAGCGGACTAGCACAGATACGCAGTATTTT. Its translation is CASSTNERTSTDTQYF. The J gene is TRBJ2-3, the V gene TRBV9; a possible D gene is TRBD2 (5 bases). Trimming pared 4 bases from V and 0 bases from J, leaving 15 bases between. The CDR3 sequence is 16 residues long. Germline V gene lookup returns CDR1 SGDLS and CDR2 YYNGEE.

The CDR3 bases are TGTGCCAGCAGCTTAGTTGGGGGGGAGCAAGAGACCCAGTACTTC. Its translation: CASSLVGGEQETQYF. The J gene is TRBJ2-5, the V gene TRBV11-2; the match to TRBD2 covers 7 bases. J was trimmed by 2 bases and V by 1 base; bases with no gene match: 4. The germline gives CDR1 SGHAT, CDR2 FQNNGV. This CDR3 has 15 amino acids. The full variable domain, with the rest looked up from reference TRBV11-2 and TRBJ2-5, is EAGVAQSPRYKIIEKRQSVAFWCNPISGHATLYWYQQILGQGPKLLIQFQNNGVVDDSQLPKDRFSAERLKGVDSTLKIQPAKLEDSAVYLCASSLVGGEQETQYFGPGTRLLVL.

The V gene is TRBV28, the J gene TRBJ2-5; 11 nucleotides agree with TRBD2. CDR1 is MDHEN and CDR2 is SYDVKM in the germline V gene. V gave up 3 bases and J gave up 4 bases; unmatched junction bases: 4. This CDR3 comprises 15 residues. CDR3 region: CASSLLAGGGETQYF. For the CDR3, the DNA is TGTGCCAGCAGTTTGCTAGCGGGAGGTGGAGAGACCCAGTACTTC.

The rearrangement uses TRBV7-8 and TRBJ1-1; 7 bases match TRBD1. Losses at the gene ends were 3 bases for V and 1 base for J; bases not matched to a gene: 2. Germline lookup yields CDR1 SGHVS and CDR2 FQNEAQ. The CDR3 spans 14 residues. CDR3 nucleotides: TGTGCCAGCAGCTTGAACAGGGGGAACACTGAAGCTTTCTTT. Protein sequence: CASSLNRGNTEAFF.

The chain has TRBV2 and TRBJ1-1; D possibly corresponds to TRBD1 (5 bases). The CDR3 has 14 amino acids. V lost 7 bases and J lost 5, with 17 bases in between. CDR1 SNHLY and CDR2 FYNNEI come from the germline V gene. CDR3 nucleotides: TGTGCCAGCACCAGTAGGGGAATTAAAACTGAAGCTTTCTTT. It translates to CASTSRGIKTEAFF.

This sequence joins TRBV30 and TRBJ2-4, with 10 bases aligning to TRBD1. J lost 9 bases, V lost 3 bases, and 11 bases had no gene match. Germline V CDR1 and CDR2: GTSNPN, SVGIG (reference sequence). CDR3 length: 15 amino acids. CDR3 loop: CAWRGQGTPTSIQYF. CDR3 coding DNA: TGTGCCTGGAGGGGACAGGGGACCCCGACGAGCATTCAGTACTTC.

The genes are TRBV5-1 and TRBJ2-1, with TRBD1 matching 7 bases. The CDR3 totals 15 residues. Per germline, CDR1 SGHRS and CDR2 YFSETQ. J gave up 8 bases and V 5 bases, and 13 bases lay outside the gene matches. The CDR3 region is CASRSTYRGSYEQFF. Written as DNA, the CDR3 is TGCGCCAGCAGATCTACTTACAGGGGTTCTTATGAGCAGTTCTTC.

J is TRBJ2-7 and V is TRBV6-5; maybe TRBD2 (6 bases). CDR1 MNHEY and CDR2 SVGAGI come from the germline V gene. This CDR3 has 12 residues. Trimming removed 3 bases at V and 6 bases at J, with 9 bases between. Written as DNA, the CDR3 is TGTGCCAGCAGTTATGGGGGGTCCGAGCAGTACTTC. This gives the protein CASSYGGSEQYF.

The genes are TRBV5-1 and TRBJ1-1; 7 positions agree with TRBD1. V shed 1 base, J shed 2 bases, and the junction held 8 bases outside the gene matches. This CDR3 has 16 residues. Germline V CDR1 and CDR2: SGHRS, YFSETQ. The chain's CDR3 is CASSLRQGWGNTEAFF. The CDR3, as DNA: TGCGCCAGCAGCTTGAGACAGGGCTGGGGAAACACTGAAGCTTTCTTT.

This chain uses TRBV7-6 with TRBJ2-1; 7 nucleotides align to TRBD2. This CDR3 spans 15 amino acids. V lost 8 bases to trimming and J lost 4 bases; unmatched junction nucleotides: 11. The V gene's germline CDR1 is SGHVS and CDR2 FNYEAQ. CDR3 DNA sequence: TGTGCCAGCTCCAAATACCGGGGGGTTTACAATGAGCAGTTCTTC. This gives the protein CASSKYRGVYNEQFF.